Presented here are 17 T cell receptor beta chains from one specimen sequenced in a study of cytomegalovirus exposure and HLA in healthy donors. Primers: 60 Vbeta forward and 13 Jbeta reverse. Assay used: immunoSEQ multiplex PCR; TCRdb lists only in-frame clones, some missing. Counted here are more than 60,000 clones, roughly 77% occurring once; the ten biggest clones make up roughly 4.7%. Sequencing was done on a sample of PBMCs. These receptors came from a woman in her 30s in good health and CMV-seronegative.

This clone was counted once. The chain employs TRBV7-2 and TRBJ1-1; no firm D call. The CDR3 is 16 amino acids. The germline CDR1 and CDR2 sequences are SGHTA and FQGNSA. V lost 0 bases to trimming and J lost 3 bases, with 14 bases between them. The CDR3 sequence is CASSLAGSRRDTEAFF. The CDR3 region has the DNA TGTGCCAGCAGCTTAGCCGGGTCGAGGAGGGACACTGAAGCTTTCTTT.

This clone has a single count. This chain's CDR3 is CASSLRLAYEQYF. Written as DNA, the CDR3 is TGTGCCAGCAGTTTACGGCTAGCTTACGAGCAGTACTTC. The chain combines TRBV28 with TRBJ2-7; D might be TRBD2 (5 bases). Germline CDR1 is MDHEN and CDR2 is SYDVKM. Trimming took off 2 bases at V and 4 bases at J, with 9 bases between the two ends. The CDR3 covers 13 residues.

The chain employs TRBV4-2 and TRBJ2-5; 12 bases are a match to TRBD1. The CDR3 is 16 residues long. Trimming cost V 0 bases and J 1 base; bases outside gene matches: 0. In germline, CDR1 is LGHNA, CDR2 YNFKEQ. The CDR3 loop reads CASSQEGQGAQETQYF. CDR3 bases: TGTGCCAGCAGCCAAGAGGGACAGGGGGCCCAAGAGACCCAGTACTTC.

As for this clone: One end of the junction varies from germline; a read error may be responsible. The V gene is TRBV7-7, the J gene TRBJ1-1, with 7 bases aligning to TRBD1. The germline V gene encodes CDR1 SSHAT and CDR2 FNYEAQ (reference sequence). The length of the CDR3 is 13 residues. CDR3 loop: CASSLRLGQEAFF. In DNA form, the CDR3 reads TGTGCTAGCAGCTTGCGCCTGGGACAGGAAGCTTTCTTT.

The chain recombines TRBV15 with TRBJ2-3, with a tentative D call TRBD1 (6 bases). Germline CDR1 and CDR2: LNHNV and YYDKDF (reference sequence). This CDR3 has 14 amino acids. Trimming shortened V by 1 base and J by 5 bases, and 10 bases separated the two germline ends. CDR3 coding DNA: TGTGCCACCAGCAGAGGGGCGACAGGAGATACGCAGTATTTT. It yields the protein CATSRGATGDTQYF.

This chain links TRBV2 with TRBJ1-2, with D possibly being TRBD1 (6 bases). The CDR3 covers 11 residues. The germline gives CDR1 SNHLY, CDR2 FYNNEI. V was cut by 6 bases and J by 13 bases, with 15 bases left in between. The CDR3 protein is CASSGQSSTTF. Here the CDR3 DNA reads TGTGCCAGCAGCGGACAGTCCTCGACCACCTTC.

The rearrangement joins TRBV5-4 to TRBJ2-5; tentatively, D is TRBD2 (5 bases). V was clipped by 1 base and J by 5 bases, with 12 bases between them. The CDR3 is made up of 14 amino acids. The germline V gene encodes CDR1 SGHNT and CDR2 YYREEE (reference sequence). CDR3 coding DNA: TGTGCCAGCAGCTTGATGGGGAGCCCCGAGACCCAGTACTTC. Amino acids: CASSLMGSPETQYF.

The rearrangement uses TRBV6-5 and TRBJ1-6, with 10 bases aligning to TRBD1. The CDR3 loop spans 14 amino acids. Germline loops: CDR1 MNHEY, CDR2 SVGAGI. Trimming cost V 6 bases and J 7 bases; bases outside gene matches: 3. CDR3 loop: CASSQGQGNSPLHF. The CDR3 coding sequence is TGTGCCAGCAGCCAGGGACAGGGGAATTCACCCCTCCACTTT.

V usage is TRBV25-1 and J usage is TRBJ2-3, with TRBD2 as a possible D gene (5 bases). The V gene's germline CDR1 is MGHDK and CDR2 SYGVNS. The V and J ends lost 1 base and 4 bases respectively, with 15 bases between them. The CDR3 sequence is 16 residues long. CDR3 in amino acids: CASSEFGGRRPDTQYF. DNA for the CDR3: TGTGCCAGCAGTGAATTTGGTGGGAGAAGGCCAGATACGCAGTATTTT. The full variable domain, its missing parts supplied by reference TRBV25-1 and TRBJ2-3, is EADIYQTPRYLVIGTGKKITLECSQTMGHDKMYWYQQDPGMELHLIHYSYGVNSTEKGDLSSESTVSRIRTEHFPLTLESARPSHTSQYLCASSEFGGRRPDTQYFGPGTRLTVL.

This clone was observed a single time. The V gene is TRBV11-2, the J gene TRBJ1-2; D perhaps matches TRBD1 (6 bases). Germline V CDR1 and CDR2: SGHAT, FQNNGV. The CDR3 length is 13 residues. V lost 1 base and J lost 6, with 9 bases in between. CDR3 region: CASSLVGADGYTF. CDR3 coding DNA: TGTGCCAGCAGCTTAGTGGGGGCGGATGGCTACACCTTC.

The chain links TRBV10-2 to TRBJ2-7; 12 bases align to TRBD2. After removal of 5 bases from V and 3 bases from J, the junction contained 5 bases not matched to a gene. The CDR3 totals 15 residues. The germline V gene has CDR1 WSHSY and CDR2 SAAADI. The CDR3: CASSQTSGGFYEQYF. The CDR3 coding sequence is TGCGCCAGCAGTCAGACTAGCGGGGGCTTCTACGAGCAGTACTTC.

The V call is TRBV4-2, the J call TRBJ2-2, with TRBD2 matching 10 bases. Germline V CDR1 and CDR2: LGHNA, YNFKEQ. V gave up 0 bases and J gave up 5 bases; unmatched junction bases: 3. CDR3 length equals 16 residues. In DNA form, the CDR3 reads TGTGCCAGCAGCCAAGAGAGCGGGGGGGCTACCGGGGAGCTGTTTTTT. Protein product: CASSQESGGATGELFF.

Remarks on this clone: At one of its ends the junction is not consistent with the germline gene, which may arise from a read error. The chain links TRBV7-7 to TRBJ2-3; tentative D call: TRBD1 (6 bases). This CDR3 is 14 amino acids long. Germline-derived CDR1 and CDR2 are SSHAT and FNYEAQ (reference sequence). This CDR3 is CASSLRGFTDTQYF. The DNA of the CDR3 is TGTGCTAGCAGCTTAAGGGGGTTCACAGATACGCAGTATTTT.

The chain employs TRBV30 and TRBJ2-7, with D tentatively TRBD2 (5 bases). The germline V gene encodes CDR1 GTSNPN and CDR2 SVGIG (reference sequence). This CDR3 contains 12 residues. V lost 2 bases and J lost 3, with 8 bases in between. CDR3 sequence: CAWSTLDYEQYF. The CDR3 DNA follows: TGTGCCTGGAGTACACTAGACTACGAGCAGTACTTC.

V gene TRBV29-1 combines with J gene TRBJ2-7; TRBD2 matches 8 bases. Per germline, CDR1 SQVTM and CDR2 ANQGSEA. The CDR3 loop spans 13 amino acids. With V trimmed by 5 bases and J by 6 bases, 9 bases remained unmatched. The CDR3 DNA follows: TGCAGCGTTCTTCTAGCGGGTGTACGCGAGCAGTACTTC. Its protein is CSVLLAGVREQYF.

The chain employs TRBV6-6 and TRBJ2-7; a possible D gene is TRBD1 (6 bases). With 10 bases removed from V and 6 bases from J, the gap between germline ends came to 16 bases. The CDR3 loop spans 12 amino acids. Germline CDR1 and CDR2: MNHNY and SVGAGI (reference sequence). The CDR3 region has the DNA TGTGCCACTTCGACAGGCCGCGGCGAGCAGTACTTC. Translated, it gives CATSTGRGEQYF.

The chain combines TRBV18 with TRBJ1-1, with D unclear. The length of the CDR3 is 15 residues. Trimming pared 2 bases from V and 2 bases from J, leaving 12 bases between. Germline V lookup: CDR1 KGHSH, CDR2 LQKENI. CDR3 DNA sequence: TGTGCCAGCTCACCAAGTCTAGGTGCTAACACTGAAGCTTTCTTT. It is translated as CASSPSLGANTEAFF.